This paragraph reports one T cell receptor (beta chain). Germline-derived CDR1 and CDR2 are SGHVS and FNYEAQ. The CDR3 consists of 15 residues. V was pared by 1 base and J by 0 bases, with 9 bases between. These data originate in a study of T-cell memory formation after mild COVID-19. TCRdb re-called the 5' RACE reads through MiXCR, storing one row per CDR3 protein. The table records about 140,000 distinct CDR3 sequences, about 14% of them present only once. The chain has TRBV7-6 and TRBJ2-5; D gene unclear. This clonotype originated in an adult woman who had mild COVID-19 (a few samples of this study predate the infection). Cell type and time point are not known. Input material: PBMCs or a T cell subset sorted from them (not recorded which). CDR3 DNA sequence: TGTGCCAGCAGCTTAGAGCCAGAGTACCAAGAGACCCAGTACTTC. This translates into CASSLEPEYQETQYF.